These 20 T cell receptor beta chains share one sample of origin, sequenced in a study of blood T cell repertoires in COVID-19. The assay was immunoSEQ multiplex PCR, and TCRdb's table has in-frame clones only and misses some. There are some 270,000 clones in the sample; 80% to 85% occur only once, and roughly 1.4% lies in the top ten. Sequencing used peripheral blood. These receptors were collected from a woman aged 40 to 49 who had recovered from COVID-19.

This chain uses TRBV10-3 with TRBJ1-6; no clear D gene. Germline loops: CDR1 ENHRY, CDR2 SYGVKD. CDR3 length equals 15 residues. The ends were cut back, 7 bases at V and 9 bases at J, with 19 bases in the middle. For the CDR3, the DNA is TGTGCCATCAAAGCCGCGGGCCCCAACAGTTCACCCCTCCACTTT. Translation: CAIKAAGPNSSPLHF.

The chain couples TRBV27 to TRBJ1-6; D not certain. Trimming left V 6 bases short and J 1 base short, with 4 bases between. The CDR3 is made up of 13 amino acids. CDR1 and CDR2 (germline): MNHEY, SMNVEV (reference sequence). CDR3: CASRESYNSPLHF. The CDR3 region has the DNA TGTGCCAGCAGGGAGTCCTATAATTCACCCCTCCACTTT.

This clone has a single count. The chain links TRBV27 to TRBJ1-6; TRBD1 matches 7 bases. With V trimmed by 5 bases and J by 7 bases, 11 bases remained unmatched. Germline V gives CDR1 MNHEY, CDR2 SMNVEV (reference sequence). This CDR3 is 16 amino acids long. The CDR3 nucleotides are TGTGCCAGCAGTATAAACAGGGGCGCAGGAAATTCACCCCTCCACTTT. The encoded protein is CASSINRGAGNSPLHF.

The gene calls are TRBV20-1 and TRBJ1-6; possible D gene TRBD1, 5 bases. CDR1 is DFQATT, CDR2 SNEGSKA, per germline (reference sequence). The CDR3 contains 11 residues. Trimming pared 2 bases from V and 13 bases from J, leaving 9 bases between. Here the CDR3 DNA reads TGCAGTGCTAGATGGGGGGTGCCCCTCCACTTT. This translates into CSARWGVPLHF.

V is TRBV18 and J is TRBJ2-1, with 8 bases identical to TRBD2. This CDR3 region has 15 residues. V was clipped by 6 bases and J by 4 bases; unmatched bases: 8. CDR1 is KGHSH and CDR2 is LQKENI in the germline V gene. CDR3 residues: CASSPREGSYNEQFF. The CDR3 DNA reads as TGTGCCAGCTCCCCCCGGGAGGGCTCGTACAATGAGCAGTTCTTC. Full variable domain (missing parts from reference TRBV18 and TRBJ2-1): NAGVMQNPRHLVRRRGQEARLRCSPMKGHSHVYWYRQLPEEGLKFMVYLQKENIIDESGMPKERFSAEFPKEGPSILRIQQVVRGDSAAYFCASSPREGSYNEQFFGPGTRLTVL.

The rearrangement uses TRBV14 and TRBJ2-2; D call uncertain. V was trimmed by 0 bases and J by 5 bases, leaving 7 bases between them. Per the germline V gene, CDR1 is SGHDN and CDR2 is FVKESK. The CDR3 extends over 14 amino acids. Written as DNA, the CDR3 is TGTGCCAGCAGCCAAGATTACAATACCGGGGAGCTGTTTTTT. Translation: CASSQDYNTGELFF.

This clone was seen a handful of times. The chain has TRBV9 and TRBJ1-2, with 9 bases matching TRBD1. The V and J ends lost 3 bases and 7 bases, in that order; junction bases with no gene match: 7. CDR1 and CDR2 from the germline V gene are SGDLS and YYNGEE. The CDR3 is 14 residues long. The CDR3 DNA is TGTGCCAGCAGCGAAACAGGGGGCGCGGGTGGCTACACCTTC. This encodes CASSETGGAGGYTF.

The chain recombines TRBV6-5 with TRBJ1-1; D gene unclear. This CDR3 is built from 14 residues. Between the trimmed V and J ends, which lost 7 bases and 3 bases, there was a span of 15 bases. Germline V lookup: CDR1 MNHEY, CDR2 SVGAGI. This CDR3 reads CASTKRHSDTEAFF. CDR3 DNA: TGTGCCAGCACCAAAAGACACTCCGACACTGAAGCTTTCTTT.

This clone came up a few times. The CDR3 DNA reads as TGTGCCAGCGTTCACGGGGCCGGGGAGCTGTTTTTT. This codes for CASVHGAGELFF. This chain joins TRBV2 and TRBJ2-2; the D gene is possibly TRBD2 (5 bases). Trimming shortened V by 8 bases and J by 6 bases, and 10 bases separated the two germline ends. There are 12 residues in the CDR3. Per germline, CDR1 SNHLY and CDR2 FYNNEI.

This clone was detected once. V is TRBV18 and J is TRBJ2-7; unclear D gene. The CDR3 extends over 12 amino acids. The V end lost 6 bases, the J end lost 5 bases, and 11 bases lay between the germline ends. Germline-derived CDR1 and CDR2 are KGHSH and LQKENI. In nucleotides, the CDR3 is TGTGCCAGCTCTTTTGAGGTCGACGAGCAGTACTTC. Protein sequence: CASSFEVDEQYF.

V and J are TRBV2 and TRBJ2-7; TRBD2 is a possible D gene (6 bases). V was pared by 8 bases and J by 3 bases, with 14 bases between. Germline CDR1 SNHLY, CDR2 FYNNEI. The CDR3 totals 13 residues. CDR3 amino acids: CASGGIGGYEQYF. The CDR3 bases are TGTGCCAGCGGCGGGATTGGAGGCTACGAGCAGTACTTC.

The V and J genes are TRBV3-1 (or the pseudogene TRBV3-2) and TRBJ1-1, with TRBD1 matching over 9 bases. The CDR3 is made up of 13 amino acids. V trimming: 3 bases; J trimming: 10 bases; junction bases outside the gene matches: 6. Per germline, CDR1 LGHDT and CDR2 YNNKEL (reference sequence). In DNA, the CDR3 is TGTGCCAGCAGCCACGAGACAGGGGGAAGAGCTTTCTTT. Protein product: CASSHETGGRAFF.

The chain links TRBV27 to TRBJ2-7; 11 bases match TRBD1. From germline, CDR1 is MNHEY and CDR2 SMNVEV (reference sequence). This CDR3 region has 15 residues. V lost 8 bases and J lost 4; bases outside the gene matches: 10. The CDR3 here is CASRLRTGGPYEQYF. The CDR3 coding sequence is TGTGCCAGCCGCCTGAGGACAGGGGGCCCGTACGAGCAGTACTTC.

This chain uses TRBV19 with TRBJ2-6, with D tentatively TRBD1 (5 bases). CDR1 LNHDA and CDR2 SQIVND come from the germline V gene (reference sequence). Between the trimmed V and J ends, which lost 2 bases and 2 bases, there was a span of 10 bases. The CDR3 length is 16 residues. The CDR3 DNA is TGTGCCAGTAGTATAATTCTCAGGGCTGGGGCCAACGTCCTGACTTTC. Translation gives CASSIILRAGANVLTF.

The chain is built from TRBV7-2 and TRBJ1-1; D may be TRBD1 (5 bases). The germline gives CDR1 SGHTA, CDR2 FQGNSA. The CDR3 length is 15 residues. V was cut by 5 bases and J by 0 bases, with 13 bases left in between. The CDR3 sequence: CASSPQGGMNTEAFF. The CDR3 coding sequence is TGTGCCAGCAGCCCGCAGGGAGGCATGAACACTGAAGCTTTCTTT.

This chain's CDR3 is CASSSWDSANTEAFF. CDR3 nucleotides: TGTGCCAGCAGCTCATGGGACTCCGCCAACACTGAAGCTTTCTTT. J is TRBJ1-1 and V is TRBV7-2; possible D gene TRBD1, 5 bases. V shed 4 bases and J shed 2 bases, with 14 bases lying between them. The V gene's germline CDR1 is SGHTA and CDR2 FQGNSA. The CDR3 sequence is 15 residues long. Full variable domain (outside the CDR3, taken from reference TRBV7-2 and TRBJ1-1): GAGVSQSPSNKVTEKGKDVELRCDPISGHTALYWYRQSLGQGLEFLIYFQGNSAPDKSGLPSDRFSAERTGGSVSTLTIQRTQQEDSAVYLCASSSWDSANTEAFFGQGTRLTVV.

The CDR3, as DNA: TGTGCCAGCAGCTTGTTTATCTCGGTCGAGCAGTACTTC. Translating gives CASSLFISVEQYF. J is TRBJ2-7 and V is TRBV5-8; D is unresolved. This CDR3 region has 13 residues. Germline CDR1 is SGHTS and CDR2 is YDEGEE. Between the trimmed V and J ends, which lost 1 base and 6 bases, there was a span of 11 bases.

This chain connects TRBV5-1 to TRBJ2-3; TRBD1 is a possible D gene (5 bases). V dropped 6 bases and J dropped 6 bases, with 14 bases sitting between them. The CDR3 runs to 13 residues. Germline CDR1 is SGHRS and CDR2 is YFSETQ. The CDR3 sequence is CASNPSGADTQYF. CDR3 sequence (DNA): TGCGCCAGCAACCCGTCTGGGGCGGATACGCAGTATTTT. The variable domain in full, with the rest retrieved from reference TRBV5-1 and TRBJ2-3, is KAGVTQTPRYLIKTRGQQVTLSCSPISGHRSVSWYQQTPGQGLQFLFEYFSETQRNKGNFPGRFSGRQFSNSRSEMNVSTLELGDSALYLCASNPSGADTQYFGPGTRLTVL.

This chain joins TRBV18 and TRBJ2-1, with a possible D match to TRBD2 (5 bases). Trimming took 3 bases from V and 8 from J, leaving 17 bases between them. There are 15 residues in the CDR3. Germline V gene lookup returns CDR1 KGHSH and CDR2 LQKENI. CDR3 sequence reads: CASSPYRGTRYEQFF. The CDR3, as DNA: TGTGCCAGCTCACCGTACCGGGGAACAAGGTATGAGCAGTTCTTC.

This clone was found a few times. The chain carries TRBV27 and TRBJ1-2, with a weak D call TRBD1 (5 bases). CDR3 length: 14 amino acids. The V and J ends lost 7 bases and 7 bases respectively, with 19 bases between them. Germline CDR1 is MNHEY and CDR2 is SMNVEV (reference sequence). The chain's CDR3 is CASIPIGGQGGYTF. CDR3 DNA sequence: TGTGCCAGCATTCCCATCGGGGGTCAGGGTGGCTACACCTTC.